These 31 T cell receptor beta chains originate from one sample sequenced in a study of OX40 agonist ivuxolimab in advanced cancers. Profiled with immunoSEQ multiplex PCR; TCRdb holds only in-frame clones, not every one. The sample carries 55,000 to 80,000 clones, about 86% recorded once. The sample consisted of CD4+ or CD8+ T cells sorted from blood, taken in a trial of the OX40 agonist ivuxolimab. These receptors came from an adult with an advanced solid tumor such as melanoma, head and neck, liver or kidney cancer.

This chain joins TRBV2 and TRBJ2-7; 9 bases map to TRBD1. CDR3 size: 15 residues. Germline values: CDR1 SNHLY, CDR2 FYNNEI. J gave up 8 bases and V 2 bases, and 10 bases lay outside the gene matches. The CDR3 nucleotides read TGTGCCAGCAGTGAAACCGGGACAGGGACAATTCAGCAGTACTTC. Its translation: CASSETGTGTIQQYF.

This rearrangement joins TRBV7-2 to TRBJ2-3, with 7 bases lining up with TRBD2. CDR3 size: 16 residues. J was trimmed by 0 bases and V by 5 bases; bases with no gene match: 8. CDR1 is SGHTA, CDR2 FQGNSA, per germline. Here the CDR3 reads CASSRGVAASTDTQYF. The CDR3 DNA reads TGTGCCAGCAGCCGGGGGGTAGCGGCTAGCACAGATACGCAGTATTTT.

This chain links TRBV14 with TRBJ1-2; 9 positions match TRBD1. This CDR3 is 14 amino acids long. Germline loops: CDR1 SGHDN, CDR2 FVKESK. V gave up 6 bases and J gave up 7 bases; unmatched junction bases: 9. CDR3 nucleotide sequence: TGTGCCAGCAGTCCAACGGACAGGGGCGGTGGCTACACCTTC. Translated, it gives CASSPTDRGGGYTF.

The gene calls are TRBV6-1 and TRBJ1-5; 7 nucleotides line up with TRBD1. Germline CDR1 reads MNHNS; CDR2 reads SASEGT. This CDR3 is built from 13 residues. Trimming took 7 bases from V and 8 from J; bases not matched to a gene: 8. The chain's CDR3 is CASTVYRGEPQHF. The CDR3 bases are TGTGCCAGCACGGTTTACAGGGGTGAGCCCCAGCATTTT.

This clone was seen just once. Other DNA sequences in this sample translate to the same CDR3. The chain joins TRBV28 to TRBJ1-3; D uncertain. V lost 5 bases and J lost 0, with 8 bases in between. Per germline, CDR1 MDHEN and CDR2 SYDVKM. The CDR3 length is 14 residues. The CDR3, as DNA: TGTGCCAGCAGTGGCAGACACTCTGGAAACACCATATATTTT. This sequence encodes CASSGRHSGNTIYF.

This clone was seen once. This sequence joins TRBV13 and TRBJ1-1; the match to TRBD1 covers 7 bases. CDR3 length: 17 amino acids. V lost 1 base to trimming and J lost 1 base; unmatched junction nucleotides: 9. The germline CDR1 and CDR2 sequences are PRHDT and FYEKMQ (reference sequence). CDR3 amino acids: CASSLVQGRWANTEAFF. CDR3 coding DNA: TGTGCCAGCAGCTTAGTACAGGGGCGCTGGGCGAACACTGAAGCTTTCTTT.

This clone showed up just once. The genes are TRBV4-1 and TRBJ2-1, with D possibly called TRBD1 or TRBD2 (5 bases each). Trimming left V 4 bases short and J 5 bases short, with 18 bases between. The CDR3 contains 16 residues. The V gene's germline CDR1 is MGHRA and CDR2 YSYEKL. As DNA, the CDR3 is TGCGCCAGCAGCCCTTCCGTCCCGGGGCCAAACAATGAGCAGTTCTTC. Translation gives CASSPSVPGPNNEQFF.

This sequence joins TRBV7-2 and TRBJ2-2, with TRBD1 as a possible D gene (6 bases). With 5 bases removed from V and 5 bases from J, the gap between germline ends came to 15 bases. Germline CDR1 reads SGHTA; CDR2 reads FQGNSA. This CDR3 has 15 amino acids. DNA of the CDR3: TGTGCCAGCAGCGCCGACACAGGGCGGACCGGGGAGCTGTTTTTT. It encodes CASSADTGRTGELFF.

A word on this clone: The sample holds other DNA sequences that translate to the same CDR3. This rearrangement joins TRBV7-2 to TRBJ1-2; weak D call: TRBD1 (6 bases). The germline V gene has CDR1 SGHTA and CDR2 FQGNSA. Trimming took off 5 bases at V and 2 bases at J, with 9 bases between the two ends. This CDR3 comprises 13 residues. CDR3 DNA: TGTGCCAGCAGCCGGGACAAGAACTATGGCTACACCTTC. Protein: CASSRDKNYGYTF. Looking up the rest from reference TRBV7-2 and TRBJ1-2 gives the full variable domain: GAGVSQSPSNKVTEKGKDVELRCDPISGHTALYWYRQSLGQGLEFLIYFQGNSAPDKSGLPSDRFSAERTGGSVSTLTIQRTQQEDSAVYLCASSRDKNYGYTFGSGTRLTVV.

The rearrangement joins TRBV7-2 to TRBJ2-7; a weak D match, TRBD2 (6 bases). The CDR3 is made up of 14 amino acids. V lost 4 bases and J 2 bases, leaving 12 bases between the germline ends. Germline V CDR1 and CDR2: SGHTA, FQGNSA. The CDR3 protein is CASSYGTGTYEQYF. The CDR3 DNA sequence: TGTGCCAGCAGCTACGGGACTGGTACCTACGAGCAGTACTTC.

This sequence joins TRBV9 and TRBJ2-2; a possible D gene is TRBD2 (6 bases). The germline CDR1 and CDR2 sequences are SGDLS and YYNGEE. CDR3 length: 19 amino acids. V was pared by 2 bases and J by 1 base, with 21 bases between. The CDR3 region is CASSVPAPQTSRNTGELFF. CDR3 bases: TGTGCCAGCAGCGTTCCCGCCCCGCAGACTAGTCGGAACACCGGGGAGCTGTTTTTT.

Regarding this clone: In the same sample, other DNA sequences code for this CDR3. The genes are TRBV29-1 and TRBJ2-7, with D possibly being TRBD1 (6 bases). The CDR3 has 12 residues. The germline V gene has CDR1 SQVTM and CDR2 ANQGSEA. Trimming left V 5 bases short and J 4 bases short, with 12 bases between. In nucleotides, the CDR3 is TGCAGCGTTTCCAGGGGACCTTACGAGCAGTACTTC. It specifies CSVSRGPYEQYF.

The rearrangement links TRBV7-9 to TRBJ2-1; TRBD2 matches at 9 bases. There are 16 residues in the CDR3. The V segment lost 4 bases and the J segment 4 bases; nucleotides outside the gene matches: 8. The germline CDR1 and CDR2 sequences are SEHNR and FQNEAQ (reference sequence). The CDR3 sequence: CASSSPAAGGYNEQFF. DNA for the CDR3: TGTGCCAGCAGCTCTCCAGCCGCGGGAGGGTACAATGAGCAGTTCTTC.

This chain uses TRBV6-5 with TRBJ2-5, with D unclear. V lost 5 bases to trimming and J lost 5 bases, with 6 bases between them. CDR1 is MNHEY and CDR2 is SVGAGI in the germline V gene. This CDR3 region has 11 residues. The CDR3 sequence is CASSPEETQYF. CDR3 sequence (DNA): TGTGCCAGCAGTCCGGAGGAGACCCAGTACTTC.

The V call is TRBV7-6, the J call TRBJ2-3, with D possibly being TRBD1 (6 bases). Germline V gives CDR1 SGHVS, CDR2 FNYEAQ. V lost 0 bases to trimming and J lost 8 bases, with 12 bases between them. The length of the CDR3 is 14 residues. In DNA, the CDR3 is TGTGCCAGCAGCTTAGCGGGGGCAGGGGCTACGCAGTATTTT. Translation: CASSLAGAGATQYF.

CDR3 in DNA: TGTGCCAGCAGTCGCGGACGGGAGTATGGCTACACCTTC. It encodes CASSRGREYGYTF. The chain uses TRBV6-4 and TRBJ1-2; D unclear. From germline, CDR1 is MRHNA and CDR2 SNTAGT. Trimming pared 5 bases from V and 5 bases from J, leaving 12 bases between. The CDR3 spans 13 residues.

The rearrangement links TRBV11-2 to TRBJ2-7; 7 bases are shared with TRBD2. CDR1 and CDR2 (germline): SGHAT, FQNNGV. With 2 bases clipped from V and 0 bases from J, the junction kept 7 bases outside the gene matches. The CDR3 is made up of 16 amino acids. Here the CDR3 reads CASSLRREGSSYEQYF. The CDR3 nucleotides read TGTGCCAGCAGCTTAAGAAGGGAGGGGAGCTCCTACGAGCAGTACTTC. Full variable domain (remainder filled in from reference TRBV11-2 and TRBJ2-7): EAGVAQSPRYKIIEKRQSVAFWCNPISGHATLYWYQQILGQGPKLLIQFQNNGVVDDSQLPKDRFSAERLKGVDSTLKIQPAKLEDSAVYLCASSLRREGSSYEQYFGPGTRLTVT.

The gene calls are TRBV5-8 and TRBJ1-1; D ambiguous. Germline assignment: CDR1 SGHTS and CDR2 YDEGEE. The ends were cut back, 4 bases at V and 3 bases at J, with 13 bases in the middle. The CDR3 consists of 14 residues. The CDR3: CASSGLVGYTEAFF. CDR3 coding DNA: TGTGCCAGCAGCGGCCTGGTGGGGTACACTGAAGCTTTCTTT.

This rearrangement joins TRBV6-5 to TRBJ2-7; D is unresolved. The germline V and J ends were trimmed by 10 bases and 1 base, with 2 bases remaining between them. CDR3 size: 9 residues. The germline V gene encodes CDR1 MNHEY and CDR2 SVGAGI. CDR3 nucleotide sequence: TGTGCCACTTCCTACGAGCAGTACTTC. Protein sequence: CATSYEQYF.

The V gene is TRBV6-1, the J gene TRBJ2-5; TRBD1 is a possible D gene (5 bases). The length of the CDR3 is 14 residues. The germline V gene has CDR1 MNHNS and CDR2 SASEGT. Trimming stripped 3 bases from V and 5 bases from J, with 13 bases between. For the CDR3, the DNA is TGTGCCAGCAGTGAGACTCGACAGAGGGAGACCCAGTACTTC. Translating gives CASSETRQRETQYF.

This chain joins TRBV28 and TRBJ1-1, with TRBD1 identical over 7 bases. V shed 6 bases and J 7 bases; nucleotides not matched to a gene: 17. The CDR3 has 16 residues. CDR1 and CDR2 (germline): MDHEN, SYDVKM. The chain's CDR3 is CASSPTGSTGRGEAFF. CDR3 nucleotide sequence: TGTGCCAGCAGCCCAACCGGATCGACAGGGAGAGGTGAAGCTTTCTTT.

In this sample, this clone turned up once. The chain combines TRBV29-1 with TRBJ2-5; 10 nucleotides line up with TRBD2. Germline assignment: CDR1 SQVTM and CDR2 ANQGSEA. CDR3 length: 14 residues. J gave up 4 bases and V 4 bases, and 6 bases lay outside the gene matches. CDR3 coding DNA: TGCAGCGTTGCTCTAGCGGGAGCTAGAGAGACCCAGTACTTC. It yields the protein CSVALAGARETQYF.

The rearrangement uses TRBV7-6 and TRBJ2-5; 8 bases fit TRBD1. The J segment lost 3 bases and the V segment lost 3 bases, leaving 0 bases of the junction unmatched. This CDR3 has 13 amino acids. Germline-derived CDR1 and CDR2 are SGHVS and FNYEAQ. CDR3 nucleotide sequence: TGTGCCAGCAGCTTGACAGGGGAAGAGACCCAGTACTTC. This gives the protein CASSLTGEETQYF. The variable domain in full, completed from reference TRBV7-6 and TRBJ2-5, reads GAGVSQSPRYKVTKRGQDVALRCDPISGHVSLYWYRQALGQGPEFLTYFNYEAQQDKSGLPNDRFSAERPEGSISTLTIQRTEQRDSAMYRCASSLTGEETQYFGPGTRLLVL.

This clone was recorded once. J is TRBJ2-5 and V is TRBV7-9, with TRBD2 matching over 14 bases. Germline V gene sequence: CDR1 SEHNR, CDR2 FQNEAQ (reference sequence). The junction had 12 bases not matched to a gene; V was cut back by 4 bases and J by 5 bases. The CDR3 sequence is 18 residues long. CDR3 bases: TGTGCCAGCAGCTCATCGTCCGGGACTAGCGGGAGTCTCGAGACCCAGTACTTC. The encoded protein is CASSSSSGTSGSLETQYF.

The V gene is TRBV5-1, the J gene TRBJ2-3, with a possible D match to TRBD2 (5 bases). Germline V CDR1 and CDR2: SGHRS, YFSETQ. V shed 3 bases and J shed 2 bases, with 13 bases lying between them. This CDR3 comprises 15 residues. The CDR3 sequence is CASSSGGGDTDTQYF. CDR3 in DNA: TGCGCCAGCAGCTCTGGAGGAGGAGACACAGATACGCAGTATTTT.

V is TRBV7-3 and J is TRBJ2-2; 10 nucleotides line up with TRBD1. Looked up from germline, CDR1 is SGHTA and CDR2 is FQGTGA. CDR3 size: 17 residues. J lost 4 bases, V lost 1 base, and 6 bases had no gene match. Here the CDR3 DNA reads TGTGCCAGCAGCTTAAGTCGGGACAGGGGTATCACCGGGGAGCTGTTTTTT. This translates into CASSLSRDRGITGELFF. Full variable domain (rest looked up from reference TRBV7-3 and TRBJ2-2): GAGVSQTPSNKVTEKGKYVELRCDPISGHTALYWYRQSLGQGPEFLIYFQGTGAADDSGLPNDRFFAVRPEGSVSTLKIQRTERGDSAVYLCASSLSRDRGITGELFFGEGSRLTVL.

This clone was found once. V gene TRBV18 combines with J gene TRBJ1-5; 10 bases map to TRBD1. The CDR3 has 15 amino acids. In germline, CDR1 is KGHSH, CDR2 LQKENI. Trimming removed 4 bases from V and 6 bases from J; junction bases left unmatched: 6. In DNA, the CDR3 is TGTGCCAGCTCACGGACAGGGGGGGAAGGTCAGCCCCAGCATTTT. Residues: CASSRTGGEGQPQHF.

V and J are TRBV11-2 and TRBJ1-2; 8 bases match TRBD1. The junction had 4 bases not matched to a gene; V was cut back by 0 bases and J by 7 bases. The CDR3 spans 14 residues. The germline CDR1 and CDR2 sequences are SGHAT and FQNNGV. CDR3 residues: CASSLDGQGSGYTF. CDR3 coding DNA: TGTGCCAGCAGCTTAGATGGACAGGGCAGTGGCTACACCTTC.

This clone was counted once. This sequence joins TRBV27 and TRBJ1-1, with TRBD1 matching 11 bases. Per the germline V gene, CDR1 is MNHEY and CDR2 is SMNVEV (reference sequence). The CDR3 is 16 amino acids. Trimming at V came to 4 bases and at J to 1 base, leaving 5 bases not matched to a gene. The CDR3 spells CASSYGQGAGNTEAFF. The CDR3 DNA is TGTGCCAGCAGTTATGGACAGGGGGCCGGGAACACTGAAGCTTTCTTT.

The chain's CDR3 is CASSPGQGGNIQYF. In DNA, the CDR3 is TGTGCCAGCTCACCAGGACAGGGGGGTAACATTCAGTACTTC. The V and J genes are TRBV18 and TRBJ2-4; 10 bases fit TRBD1. V dropped 2 bases and J dropped 7; count of bases not matched to a gene: 2. Germline loops: CDR1 KGHSH, CDR2 LQKENI. This CDR3 spans 14 amino acids. The variable domain in full, completed from reference TRBV18 and TRBJ2-4, reads NAGVMQNPRHLVRRRGQEARLRCSPMKGHSHVYWYRQLPEEGLKFMVYLQKENIIDESGMPKERFSAEFPKEGPSILRIQQVVRGDSAAYFCASSPGQGGNIQYFGAGTRLSVL.

V and J are TRBV7-9 and TRBJ2-3; D is uncertain. The V gene's germline CDR1 is SEHNR and CDR2 FQNEAQ (reference sequence). Between the trimmed V and J ends, which lost 2 bases and 6 bases, there was a span of 3 bases. This CDR3 has 11 residues. For the CDR3, the DNA is TGTGCCAGCAGCTTACCTGATACGCAGTATTTT. Amino acid sequence: CASSLPDTQYF.